The entry that follows covers one T cell receptor (beta chain) sequence. The antigen is not known. The V and J ends lost 4 bases and 0 bases respectively, with 5 bases between them. Germline V gene data show CDR1 as MNHNS and CDR2 as SASEGT. The CDR3 covers 13 residues. TCRdb's copy holds only in-frame clones and misses some; the assay was immunoSEQ multiplex PCR. Of roughly 76,000 clones in the sample, approximately 82% are singletons; the top ten hold over 0.95%. The sample is drawn from a study of OX40 agonist ivuxolimab in advanced cancers. Any history of autoimmune disease or systemic immunosuppression disqualified patients. Study-level results: Certain nonresponders likewise exhibited a low normalized T-cell clonal expansion.

Sequencing was performed on CD4+ or CD8+ T cells sorted from blood, taken in a trial of the OX40 agonist ivuxolimab. This rearrangement joins TRBV6-1 to TRBJ2-3; no definite D call. This clonotype was obtained from an adult with an advanced solid tumor such as melanoma, head and neck, liver or kidney cancer. The CDR3 region has the DNA TGTGCCAGCAGTGCATACAGCACAGATACGCAGTATTTT. Protein: CASSAYSTDTQYF.